This T cell receptor (beta chain) was sequenced for a study of CD8+CD57+ T cells in acquired aplastic anemia. Study information: Yields of DNA that came from sorted CD4+ and CD8+ cells averaged about 3.3 ug. Study-wide points: Patients shared approximately 30 CD8+ CDR3 sequences with controls. In CD8+ cells, Simpson's diversity showed no significant difference between patients and controls.

This clonotype was counted between two and nine times. No antigen is known for it. CDR3 and TCR beta VDJ profiling relied on a genomic DNA template. In TCRdb, the reads were re-called with MiXCR into one record per CDR3 protein. The table has some 290,000 distinct CDR3 sequences, 56% seen once. This sequence originates from a human donor with severe aplastic anemia or a healthy control (not recorded which). The source material was sorted CD4+, CD8+, or CD8+CD57+ T cells (not recorded which) from PBMCs.

For the CDR3, the DNA is TGTGCCACCAGCAGGGGGAGGGACGAGACCCAGTACTTC. It encodes CATSRGRDETQYF. The rearrangement joins TRBV15 to TRBJ2-5, with TRBD2 identical over 7 bases. The CDR3 is made up of 13 amino acids. The germline V gene encodes CDR1 LNHNV and CDR2 YYDKDF (reference sequence). V gave up 3 bases and J gave up 5 bases; unmatched junction bases: 3.